Here is one T cell receptor beta chain with its context. The sample belongs to a study of blood T cell repertoires in COVID-19. Looking at the study overall: COVID-19 samples collected from the United States, Italy and Spain covered acute and convalescent phases. Sources were T cells, B-cell-depleted T cells, or PBMCs; the material itself was cDNA or gDNA.

Per germline, CDR1 SGDLS and CDR2 YYNGEE. Trimming removed 3 bases at V and 2 bases at J, with 16 bases between. CDR3 size: 16 residues. Per the authors' pipeline: How many nucleated cells were present was estimated from reference gene primer amplification. TCRdb's copy holds only in-frame clones and misses some; the assay was immunoSEQ multiplex PCR. The D gene and trimming were derived from the DNA, and the V and J assignments and clone size from that table. Counted here are more than 200,000 clones, approximately 80% occurring once; the ten biggest clones make up 4% to 4.5%. Sequencing was performed on peripheral blood. This sequence was found in a man in his sixties with acute or convalescent COVID-19. The rearrangement uses TRBV9 and TRBJ2-3, with D maybe TRBD2 (6 bases). The CDR3 reads CASSGGTKPFTDTQYF. CDR3 sequence (DNA): TGTGCCAGCAGCGGCGGGACCAAACCATTCACAGATACGCAGTATTTT.